These 3 T cell receptor beta chains originate from one sample sequenced in a study of T-cell reconstitution after alpha-beta-depleted transplantation in children. Construction of the TCRbeta library involved unique molecular identifiers. TCRdb called the PCR reads again in MiXCR, with one record for every CDR3 protein. The sample lists roughly 220,000 distinct CDR3 sequences; under 8.5% were seen once. Material: PBMCs, mostly from graft donor cells, obtained 360 days after TCRalphabeta/CD19-depleted stem cell transplant. The source of these receptors is a male patient between 2 and 10 years old who had a stem cell transplant for acute myeloid leukemia, so the T cells may come from the graft donor.

This clonotype was counted a few times. The chain links TRBV12-3 or TRBV12-4 to TRBJ1-2, with TRBD1 identical over 8 bases. The CDR3 extends over 15 amino acids. The J segment lost 6 bases and the V segment lost 3 bases, leaving 9 bases of the junction unmatched. CDR3 loop: CASSLLRGRNNGYTF. The CDR3 DNA reads as TGTGCCAGCAGTTTGCTCAGGGGGCGAAATAATGGCTACACCTTC.

This clonotype was counted between two and nine times. As DNA, the CDR3 is TGCGCCAGCAGCCCTGGAGACACAGATACGCAGTATTTT. Amino acid sequence: CASSPGDTDTQYF. The rearrangement uses TRBV5-1 and TRBJ2-3; D remains unclear. Germline V lookup: CDR1 SGHRS, CDR2 YFSETQ. This CDR3 comprises 13 residues. Trimming pared 4 bases from V and 2 bases from J, leaving 8 bases between.

A single count supports this clonotype. This rearrangement joins TRBV12-5 to TRBJ2-3; a weak D match, TRBD2 (7 bases). Germline-derived CDR1 and CDR2 are LGHNT and FRNRAP. CDR3 length equals 14 residues. V lost 4 bases to trimming and J lost 2 bases, with 10 bases between them. The CDR3 loop reads CASGWGGPTDTQYF. The CDR3, as DNA: TGTGCTAGTGGTTGGGGGGGGCCCACAGATACGCAGTATTTT. Full variable domain (remainder filled in from reference TRBV12-5 and TRBJ2-3): DARVTQTPRHKVTEMGQEVTMRCQPILGHNTVFWYRQTMMQGLELLAYFRNRAPLDDSGMPKDRFSAEMPDATLATLKIQPSEPRDSAVYFCASGWGGPTDTQYFGPGTRLTVL.